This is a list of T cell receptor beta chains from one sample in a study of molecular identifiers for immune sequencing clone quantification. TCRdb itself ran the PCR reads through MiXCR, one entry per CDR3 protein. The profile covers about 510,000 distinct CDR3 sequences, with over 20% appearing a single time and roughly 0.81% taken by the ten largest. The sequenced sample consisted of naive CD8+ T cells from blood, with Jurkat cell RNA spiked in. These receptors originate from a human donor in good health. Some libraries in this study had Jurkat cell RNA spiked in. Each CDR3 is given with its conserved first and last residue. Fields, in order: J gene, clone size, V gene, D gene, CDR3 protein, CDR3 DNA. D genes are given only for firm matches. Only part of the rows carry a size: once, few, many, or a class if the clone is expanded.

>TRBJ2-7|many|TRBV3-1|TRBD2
CASSPVAGGHHEQYF
TGTGCCAGCAGCCCGGTAGCGGGAGGCCACCACGAGCAGTACTTC
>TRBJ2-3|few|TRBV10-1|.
CASSDMGPGKYF
TGCGCCAGCAGTGATATGGGACCGGGCAAGTATTTT
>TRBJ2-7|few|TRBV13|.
CASSSRYPHEQYF
TGTGCCAGCAGTTCCCGCTACCCCCACGAGCAGTACTTC
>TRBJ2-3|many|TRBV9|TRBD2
CASSVEAGLGSGTQYF
TGTGCCAGCAGCGTAGAGGCGGGACTAGGAAGTGGCACGCAGTATTTT
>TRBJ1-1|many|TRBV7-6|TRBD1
CASSLSSGQDEAFF
TGTGCCAGCAGCTTATCAAGTGGACAGGATGAAGCTTTCTTT
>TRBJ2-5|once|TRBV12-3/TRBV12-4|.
CASSLAGIGETQYF
TGTGCCAGCAGTTTAGCAGGGATTGGAGAGACCCAGTACTTC
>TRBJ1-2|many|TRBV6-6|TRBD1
CASSQDRELVVYGYTF
TGTGCCAGCAGCCAAGACAGGGAATTAGTGGTCTATGGCTACACCTTC
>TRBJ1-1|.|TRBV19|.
CASSIMTAGDTEAFF
TGTGCCAGTAGTATCATGACAGCCGGGGACACTGAAGCTTTCTTT
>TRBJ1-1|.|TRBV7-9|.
CASSPAVGSDTEAFF
TGTGCCAGCAGCCCGGCGGTGGGGTCGGACACTGAAGCTTTCTTT
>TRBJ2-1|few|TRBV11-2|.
CASSLEPQDEQFF
TGTGCCAGCAGCTTAGAACCGCAGGATGAGCAGTTCTTC
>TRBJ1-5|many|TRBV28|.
CASRRMMNPLEPQHF
TGTGCCAGCAGGAGGATGATGAACCCCTTGGAGCCCCAGCATTTT
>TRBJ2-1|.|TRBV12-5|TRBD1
CASGLTSGTGFYNEQFF
TGTGCTAGTGGTTTGACCTCCGGGACAGGTTTCTACAATGAGCAGTTCTTC
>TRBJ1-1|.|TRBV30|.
CAWSVGARGEAFF
TGTGCCTGGAGTGTAGGGGCGAGGGGTGAAGCTTTCTTT
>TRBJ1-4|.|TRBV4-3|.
CASSQDLRDNPDEKLFF
TGCGCCAGCAGCCAAGATCTGCGGGACAACCCTGATGAAAAACTGTTTTTT
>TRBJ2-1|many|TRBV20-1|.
CSASVPTTNEQFF
TGCAGTGCTAGTGTCCCAACTACGAATGAGCAGTTCTTC
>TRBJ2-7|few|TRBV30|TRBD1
CAWRGTGSYEQYF
TGTGCCTGGAGAGGGACAGGATCCTACGAGCAGTACTTC
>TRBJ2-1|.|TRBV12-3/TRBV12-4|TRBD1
CASNVRDRVYNEQFF
TGTGCCAGCAACGTCCGGGACAGGGTCTACAATGAGCAGTTCTTC
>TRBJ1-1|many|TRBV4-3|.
CASSQESWGGTEAFF
TGCGCCAGCAGCCAAGAATCCTGGGGAGGAACTGAAGCTTTCTTT
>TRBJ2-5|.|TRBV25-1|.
CASSFQGREETQYF
TGTGCCAGCAGTTTTCAGGGTAGAGAAGAGACCCAGTACTTC
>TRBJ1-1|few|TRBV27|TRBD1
CASRETGDYEAFF
TGTGCCAGCAGGGAAACAGGGGATTATGAAGCTTTCTTT
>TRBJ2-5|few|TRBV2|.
CASSEGGRQTQYF
TGTGCCAGCAGTGAGGGGGGGCGGCAGACCCAGTACTTC
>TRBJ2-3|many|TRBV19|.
CASSIRLQGVDTQYF
TGTGCCAGTAGTATAAGACTCCAAGGGGTCGATACGCAGTATTTT
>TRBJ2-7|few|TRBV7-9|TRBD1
CASSLLTGGYEQYF
TGTGCCAGCAGCCTTCTGACAGGGGGCTACGAGCAGTACTTC
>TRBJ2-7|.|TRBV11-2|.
CASSLVDPPDEQYF
TGTGCCAGCAGCTTAGTGGACCCTCCCGACGAGCAGTACTTC
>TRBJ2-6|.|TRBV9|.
CASSPRYDSGANVLTF
TGTGCCAGCAGCCCCCGATATGACTCTGGGGCCAACGTCCTGACTTTC
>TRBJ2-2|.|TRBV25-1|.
CASSAENTGELFF
TGTGCCAGCAGTGCTGAAAACACCGGGGAGCTGTTTTTT
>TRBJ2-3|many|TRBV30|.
CAWSYAADTQYF
TGTGCCTGGAGCTATGCCGCAGATACGCAGTATTTT
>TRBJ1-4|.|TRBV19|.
CASSTMSLGTPTNERLFF
TGTGCCAGTAGTACCATGAGCCTCGGGACACCAACTAATGAAAGACTGTTTTTT
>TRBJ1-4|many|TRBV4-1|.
CASSQVGSNEKLFF
TGCGCCAGCAGCCAAGTCGGATCTAATGAAAAACTGTTTTTT
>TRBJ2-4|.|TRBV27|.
CASSFGGPARAKNIQYF
TGTGCCAGCAGTTTCGGGGGCCCGGCTCGAGCCAAAAACATTCAGTACTTC
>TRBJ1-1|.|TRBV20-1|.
CSATSRRDTEAFF
TGCAGTGCTACCTCTAGGAGGGACACTGAAGCTTTCTTT
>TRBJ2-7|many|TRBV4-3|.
CASSQDRGYSYEQYF
TGCGCCAGCAGCCAAGATAGAGGGTACTCCTACGAGCAGTACTTC
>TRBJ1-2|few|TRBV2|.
CASRTRDNHSYGYTF
TGTGCCAGCAGGACCCGGGATAACCACTCCTATGGCTACACCTTC
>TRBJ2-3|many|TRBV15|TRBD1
CATSRDREDRGYPDTQYF
TGTGCCACCAGCAGAGATAGGGAGGACAGGGGGTACCCAGATACGCAGTATTTT
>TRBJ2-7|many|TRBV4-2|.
CASSQEEEAYEQYF
TGTGCCAGCAGCCAAGAAGAAGAGGCCTACGAGCAGTACTTC